This T cell receptor (beta chain) was observed in a study of blood T cell repertoires in COVID-19 (dated by TCRdb to the early 2020s). Regarding the research as a whole: Collaborator samples came from the United States, Italy and Spain and covered acute and convalescent phases of COVID-19. The prospective study material was composed of cDNA or gDNA derived from T cells, B-cell-depleted T cells, or PBMCs. Where available, HLA class I and class II types were obtained from metadata supplied by the sample provider rather than from assay-based typing. The repertoires were released in a freely available public database meant as a resource for research on the immune response to SARS-CoV-2. The dataset comprised deeply sampled blood TCRbeta repertoires from subjects exposed to, actively infected with, or recovered from COVID-19. The samples were drawn from two sources: the first 160 participants of the ongoing ImmuneRACE study, and fewer than 1,500 subjects contributed by 6 global collaborators. A de-identified subject ID, COVID-19 status, age in years and sex were almost always included in the sample metadata. Here is what the overall study found, with its caveats: Clinical and demographic metadata were provided uncurated, with the amount varying by source and participant.

This clone came up once. It has no known antigen specificity. No clone much larger than this one lies a single base away; base qualities are absent. The immunoSEQ Assay, a bias-controlled multiplex PCR, was used to amplify TCRbeta CDR3 regions from genomic DNA. The source study handled its data this way. The number of nucleated cells in each sample was estimated from the amplification of reference gene primers within the assay. Sequence reads were collapsed and filtered to measure the absolute abundance of every unique TCRbeta CDR3 rearrangement. For each sample, productive Simpson clonality was calculated as the square root of Simpson's diversity index over productive rearrangements. TCRdb provides this immuneACCESS table in a form limited to in-frame rearrangements. Some clones are lacking; in checked studies, under half of them reflect an unresolved V gene, and why the rest are absent is not known. The V and J calls and clone size are taken from that table; D and trimming were inferred from the DNA. The table for this sample lists a few hundred thousand clones; roughly 89% of them were counted only once. The ten largest clones represent around 0.84% of the sample.

Trimming at the junction amounts to 3 bases on V and 4 bases on J, and the germline ends lie 18 bases apart. Including the terminal cysteine and phenylalanine, the CDR3 comprises 15 residues. Just CDR3 DNA is preserved here, 45 bases in frame from base 1. CDR1 and CDR2 (GTSNPN, SVGIG) derive from the germline V gene (reference sequence). Collaborating institutions collected whole blood in K2EDTA tubes following their own protocols. For TCRbeta analysis, collaborators shipped samples as frozen whole blood, isolated PBMCs, or DNA extracted from either of those sample types. The chain is made from TRBV30 and TRBJ1-2; the D segment could be TRBD1, given 6 matching bases. Sequenced sample: peripheral blood. The clonotype originates from a man aged 30 to 39 with acute or convalescent COVID-19. In nucleotide form, the sequence is TGTGCCTGGAGAAAAATCCGGGACATATCCTATGGCTACACCTTC. It translates to CAWRKIRDISYGYTF.